This entry lists 14 T cell receptor beta chains sequenced from one sample in a study of low-dose radiotherapy and immunotherapy resistance in tumors. TCRs were amplified for approximately 21 PCR cycles with a constant-region primer and V-primer adapter. TCRdb redid the calling of the reads with MiXCR, one entry per CDR3 protein. There are about 50,000 distinct CDR3 sequences in the sample; over 9.5% occur only once, and approximately 6.2% lies in the top ten. Time point: before trial treatment. Material: PBMCs, obtained before treatment. The receptors were sampled from a female donor with ovarian cancer.

This clonotype occurred many times. The chain joins TRBV19 to TRBJ2-7, with D uncertain. V was shortened by 3 bases and J by 3 bases, with 9 bases between the two germline ends. The CDR3 contains 13 residues. Germline V lookup: CDR1 LNHDA, CDR2 SQIVND (reference sequence). CDR3 sequence reads: CASSILGRYEQYF. DNA for the CDR3: TGTGCCAGTAGTATTCTGGGCCGCTACGAGCAGTACTTC.

This chain joins TRBV28 and TRBJ2-7, with no clear D. V gave up 3 bases and J gave up 2 bases, with 8 bases separating them. This CDR3 is 13 amino acids long. CDR1 and CDR2 from the germline V gene are MDHEN and SYDVKM. CDR3 sequence reads: CASSFPGPYEQYF. The CDR3 bases are TGTGCCAGCAGTTTTCCCGGGCCCTACGAGCAGTACTTC.

This clonotype was counted ten times or more. The rearrangement uses TRBV28 and TRBJ2-7; TRBD1 agrees at 12 bases. The CDR3 loop spans 15 amino acids. The germline gives CDR1 MDHEN, CDR2 SYDVKM. With 5 bases clipped from V and 7 bases from J, the junction kept 9 bases outside the gene matches. CDR3 residues: CASSEAGQGAGEQYF. CDR3 DNA sequence: TGTGCCAGCAGTGAAGCGGGACAGGGGGCGGGAGAGCAGTACTTC.

This clonotype came up many times. V gene TRBV2 combines with J gene TRBJ2-1, with 13 bases that match TRBD2. Germline lookup yields CDR1 SNHLY and CDR2 FYNNEI. The CDR3 is made up of 14 amino acids. With V trimmed by 6 bases and J by 8 bases, 4 bases remained unmatched. The CDR3 nucleotides read TGTGCCAGCAGGGGGACTAGCGGGACAGATGAGCAGTTCTTC. It specifies CASRGTSGTDEQFF.

This clonotype occurred many times. The rearrangement uses TRBV3-1 and TRBJ1-1; D unclear. With 1 base removed from V and 5 bases from J, the gap between germline ends came to 14 bases. Germline loops: CDR1 LGHDT, CDR2 YNNKEL (reference sequence). The CDR3 is 15 residues long. CDR3 DNA: TGTGCCAGCAGCCAAGCTGAGGTTAGAGGGACTGAAGCTTTCTTT. Amino acids: CASSQAEVRGTEAFF.

Only a few counts were recorded for this clonotype. The chain carries TRBV9 and TRBJ1-1, with TRBD1 matching over 7 bases. V was pared by 0 bases and J by 5 bases, with 7 bases of the junction left unmatched. This CDR3 is built from 15 residues. Germline V gene lookup returns CDR1 SGDLS and CDR2 YYNGEE. CDR3: CASSVEGGRGTEAFF. The CDR3 DNA sequence: TGTGCCAGCAGCGTAGAAGGGGGCAGGGGGACTGAAGCTTTCTTT. Looking up the rest from reference TRBV9 and TRBJ1-1 gives the full variable domain: DSGVTQTPKHLITATGQRVTLRCSPRSGDLSVYWYQQSLDQGLQFLIQYYNGEERAKGNILERFSAQQFPDLHSELNLSSLELGDSALYFCASSVEGGRGTEAFFGQGTRLTVV.

This clonotype appeared many times. This sequence joins TRBV27 and TRBJ1-5; tentatively, D is TRBD1 (5 bases). The V gene lost 3 bases and the J gene lost 2 bases, with 14 bases spanning the gap. The CDR3 is 16 residues long. Germline CDR1 is MNHEY and CDR2 is SMNVEV (reference sequence). The CDR3 DNA is TGTGCCAGCAGTTTCAATGGGGGGGTTGGCAATCAGCCCCAGCATTTT. Amino acid sequence: CASSFNGGVGNQPQHF.

This clonotype was recorded a few times. This chain joins TRBV9 and TRBJ2-7, with 8 bases that match TRBD1. Germline CDR1 reads SGDLS; CDR2 reads YYNGEE. CDR3 length equals 15 residues. The V segment lost 4 bases and the J segment 2 bases; nucleotides outside the gene matches: 8. The CDR3 nucleotides are TGTGCCAGCAGCCCCGTTGGGGACAGGACCTACGAGCAGTACTTC. Its translation: CASSPVGDRTYEQYF.

This clonotype was counted many times. The germline gene is not matched at one end of the junction; a read error may be the cause. V is TRBV5-1 and J is TRBJ2-7; TRBD2 matches 7 bases. This CDR3 has 14 amino acids. Per the germline V gene, CDR1 is SGHRS and CDR2 is YFSETQ. This CDR3 is CASKAAGGDYEQYF. CDR3 nucleotide sequence: TGCGCGAGCAAGGCCGCTGGGGGGGACTACGAGCAGTACTTC. The full variable domain, in which reference TRBV5-1 and TRBJ2-7 provide the parts outside the CDR3, is KAGVTQTPRYLIKTRGQQVTLSCSPISGHRSVSWYQQTPGQGLQFLFEYFSETQRNKGNFPGRFSGRQFSNSRSEMNVSTLELGDSALYLCASKAAGGDYEQYFGPGTRLTVT.

Worth noting for this clonotype: Germline and junction disagree at one end, which may indicate a read error. The CDR3 nucleotides read TGTGCCGGCAGCTTAGAGGCCTCGTATAATTCACCCCTCCACTTT. Its protein is CAGSLEASYNSPLHF. The chain uses TRBV11-2 and TRBJ1-6, with no clear D. The CDR3 has 15 amino acids. Per the germline V gene, CDR1 is SGHAT and CDR2 is FQNNGV.

This clonotype has at least ten counts. J is TRBJ2-4 and V is TRBV28; no clear D gene. The germline CDR1 and CDR2 sequences are MDHEN and SYDVKM. This CDR3 region has 13 residues. V shed 6 bases and J shed 8 bases, with 14 bases lying between them. CDR3 in amino acids: CASRLPERDIQYF. In DNA form, the CDR3 reads TGTGCCAGCAGGCTACCGGAGAGAGACATTCAGTACTTC.

This chain joins TRBV6-8 and TRBJ1-5; D remains ambiguous. CDR1 and CDR2 (germline): MNHGY, SAAAGT. The CDR3 extends over 13 amino acids. V dropped 0 bases and J dropped 6 bases, with 6 bases sitting between them. This chain's CDR3 is CASSYSSGQPQHF. CDR3 DNA sequence: TGTGCCAGCAGTTACTCATCCGGTCAGCCCCAGCATTTT.

In its sample, this clonotype was seen many times. The chain employs TRBV10-3 and TRBJ1-5; no reliable D call. CDR3 length: 13 amino acids. Trimming pared 6 bases from V and 0 bases from J, leaving 6 bases between. Germline loops: CDR1 ENHRY, CDR2 SYGVKD. The CDR3 sequence is CAIREHSNQPQHF. CDR3 bases: TGTGCCATCAGGGAACATAGCAATCAGCCCCAGCATTTT.

Many counts were recorded for this clonotype. This chain uses TRBV28 with TRBJ1-1; possible D gene TRBD1, 5 bases. The CDR3 is made up of 13 amino acids. From germline, CDR1 is MDHEN and CDR2 SYDVKM. Trimming took 3 bases from V and 6 from J, leaving 11 bases between them. The CDR3 loop reads CASSLGLPAEAFF. CDR3 sequence (DNA): TGTGCCAGCAGTTTGGGACTTCCCGCTGAAGCTTTCTTT.